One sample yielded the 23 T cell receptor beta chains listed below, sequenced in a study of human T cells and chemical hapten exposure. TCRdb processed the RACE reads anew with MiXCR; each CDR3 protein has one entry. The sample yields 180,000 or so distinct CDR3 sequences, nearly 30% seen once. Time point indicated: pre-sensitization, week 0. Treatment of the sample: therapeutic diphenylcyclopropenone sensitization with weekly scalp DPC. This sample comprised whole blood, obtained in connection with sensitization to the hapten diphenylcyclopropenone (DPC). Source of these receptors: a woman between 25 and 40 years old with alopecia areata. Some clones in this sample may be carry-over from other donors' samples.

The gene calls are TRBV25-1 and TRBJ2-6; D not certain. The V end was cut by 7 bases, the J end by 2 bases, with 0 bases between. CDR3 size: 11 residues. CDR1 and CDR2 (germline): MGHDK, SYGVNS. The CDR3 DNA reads TGTGCCAGCACTGGGGCCAACGTCCTGACTTTC. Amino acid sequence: CASTGANVLTF.

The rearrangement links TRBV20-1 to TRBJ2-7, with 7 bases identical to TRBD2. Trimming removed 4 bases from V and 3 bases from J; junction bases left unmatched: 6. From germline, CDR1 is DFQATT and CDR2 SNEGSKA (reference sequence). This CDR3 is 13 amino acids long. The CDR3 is CSATLAAGYEQYF. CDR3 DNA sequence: TGCAGTGCTACCCTAGCGGCGGGCTACGAGCAGTACTTC.

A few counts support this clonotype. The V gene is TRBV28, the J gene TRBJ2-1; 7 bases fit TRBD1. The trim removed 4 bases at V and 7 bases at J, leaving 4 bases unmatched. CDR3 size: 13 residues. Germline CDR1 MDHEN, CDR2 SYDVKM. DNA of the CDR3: TGTGCCAGCAGTTCGGGACAGCTGAATGAGCAGTTCTTC. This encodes CASSSGQLNEQFF.

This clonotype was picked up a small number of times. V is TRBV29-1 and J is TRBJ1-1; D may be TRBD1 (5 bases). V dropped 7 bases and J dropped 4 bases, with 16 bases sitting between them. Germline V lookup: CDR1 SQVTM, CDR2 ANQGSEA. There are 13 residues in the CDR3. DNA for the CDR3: TGCAGCGCCCATGGGGGGGTACGCACTGAAGCTTTCTTT. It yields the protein CSAHGGVRTEAFF.

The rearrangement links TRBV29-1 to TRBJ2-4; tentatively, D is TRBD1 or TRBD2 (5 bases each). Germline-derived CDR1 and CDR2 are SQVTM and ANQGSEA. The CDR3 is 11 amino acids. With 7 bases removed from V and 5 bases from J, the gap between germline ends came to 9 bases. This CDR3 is CSAWDQNIQYF. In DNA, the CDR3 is TGCAGCGCCTGGGACCAAAACATTCAGTACTTC.

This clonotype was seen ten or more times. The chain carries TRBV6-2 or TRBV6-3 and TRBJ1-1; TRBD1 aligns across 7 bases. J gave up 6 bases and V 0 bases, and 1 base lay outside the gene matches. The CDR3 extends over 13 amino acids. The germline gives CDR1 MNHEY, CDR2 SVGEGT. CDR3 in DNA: TGTGCCAGCAGTTACTCCACAGGGGCTGAAGCTTTCTTT. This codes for CASSYSTGAEAFF.

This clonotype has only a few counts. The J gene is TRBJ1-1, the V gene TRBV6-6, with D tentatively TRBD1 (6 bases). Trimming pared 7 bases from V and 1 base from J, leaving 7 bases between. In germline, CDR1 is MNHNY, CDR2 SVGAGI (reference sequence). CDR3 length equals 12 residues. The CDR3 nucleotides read TGTGCCAGCACGGGACAGAACACTGAAGCTTTCTTT. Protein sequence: CASTGQNTEAFF.

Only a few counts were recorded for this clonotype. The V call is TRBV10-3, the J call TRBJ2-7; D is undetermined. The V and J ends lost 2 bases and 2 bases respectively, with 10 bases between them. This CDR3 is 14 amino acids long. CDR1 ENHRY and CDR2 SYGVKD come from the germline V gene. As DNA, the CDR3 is TGTGCCATCAGTGAGAGGCAGGATGCCTACGAGCAGTACTTC. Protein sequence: CAISERQDAYEQYF.

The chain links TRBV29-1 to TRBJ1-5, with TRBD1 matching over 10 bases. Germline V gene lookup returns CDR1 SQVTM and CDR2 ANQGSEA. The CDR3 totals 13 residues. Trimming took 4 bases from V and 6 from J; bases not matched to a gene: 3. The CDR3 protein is CSVATGGGQPQHF. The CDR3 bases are TGCAGCGTTGCGACAGGGGGCGGTCAGCCCCAGCATTTT.

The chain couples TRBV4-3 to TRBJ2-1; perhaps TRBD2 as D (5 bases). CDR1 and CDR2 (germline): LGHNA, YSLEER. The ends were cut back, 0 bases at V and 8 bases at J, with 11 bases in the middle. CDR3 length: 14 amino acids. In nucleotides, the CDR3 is TGCGCCAGCAGCCAAGAAGGAGGATGGGATGAGCAGTTCTTC. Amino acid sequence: CASSQEGGWDEQFF.

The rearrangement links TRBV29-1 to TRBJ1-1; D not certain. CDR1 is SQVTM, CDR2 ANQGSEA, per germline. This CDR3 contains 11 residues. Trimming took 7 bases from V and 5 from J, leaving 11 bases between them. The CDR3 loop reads CSAQPVTEAFF. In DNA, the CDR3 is TGCAGCGCGCAACCAGTGACTGAAGCTTTCTTT.

The CDR3 DNA reads TGTGCCAGCATCACTGGAAACACCATATATTTT. Translated, it gives CASITGNTIYF. The J gene is TRBJ1-3, the V gene TRBV28; no clear D. CDR3 length equals 11 residues. Deletions cut 7 bases from V and 2 bases from J, with 3 bases between. Per the germline V gene, CDR1 is MDHEN and CDR2 is SYDVKM.

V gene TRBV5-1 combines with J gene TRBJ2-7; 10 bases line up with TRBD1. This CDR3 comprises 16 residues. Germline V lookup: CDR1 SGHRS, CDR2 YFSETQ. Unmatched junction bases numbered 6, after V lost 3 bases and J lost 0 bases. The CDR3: CASSSTGTGVSYEQYF. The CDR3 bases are TGCGCCAGCAGCTCGACCGGGACAGGGGTCTCCTACGAGCAGTACTTC.

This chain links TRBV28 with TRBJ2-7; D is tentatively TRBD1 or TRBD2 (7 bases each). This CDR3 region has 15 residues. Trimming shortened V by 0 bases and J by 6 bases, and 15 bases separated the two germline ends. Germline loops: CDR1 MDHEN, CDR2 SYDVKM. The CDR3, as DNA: TGTGCCAGCAGTTTATGCCAGGGGGAGGGGTGCGAGCAGTACTTC. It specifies CASSLCQGEGCEQYF.

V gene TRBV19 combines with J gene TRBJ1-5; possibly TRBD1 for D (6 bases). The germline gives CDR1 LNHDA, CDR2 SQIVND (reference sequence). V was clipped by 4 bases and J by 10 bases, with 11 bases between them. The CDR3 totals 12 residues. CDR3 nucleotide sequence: TGTGCCAGTAGTACCATAGGGGGACCCCAGCATTTT. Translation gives CASSTIGGPQHF.

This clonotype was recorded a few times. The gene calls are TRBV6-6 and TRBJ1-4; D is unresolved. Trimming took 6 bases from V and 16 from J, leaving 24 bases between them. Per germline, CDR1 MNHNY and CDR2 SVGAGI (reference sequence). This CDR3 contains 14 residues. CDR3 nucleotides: TGTGCCAGCAGCACACATATGGACCCATCGGACGGGTTTTTT. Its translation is CASSTHMDPSDGFF.

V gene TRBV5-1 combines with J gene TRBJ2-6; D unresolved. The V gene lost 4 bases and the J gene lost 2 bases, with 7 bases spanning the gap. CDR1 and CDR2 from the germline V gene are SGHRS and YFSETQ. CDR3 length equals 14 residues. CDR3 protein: CASSSFPGANVLTF. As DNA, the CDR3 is TGCGCCAGCAGCAGCTTCCCTGGGGCCAACGTCCTGACTTTC.

CDR3 protein: CASSPLRGANYGYTF. The CDR3 region has the DNA TGTGCCAGCAGTCCCCTTCGGGGGGCCAACTATGGCTACACCTTC. The genes are TRBV28 and TRBJ1-2; tentative D call: TRBD1 (6 bases). Germline CDR1 and CDR2: MDHEN and SYDVKM. The CDR3 runs 15 residues. The V end was cut by 5 bases, the J end by 2 bases, with 15 bases between.

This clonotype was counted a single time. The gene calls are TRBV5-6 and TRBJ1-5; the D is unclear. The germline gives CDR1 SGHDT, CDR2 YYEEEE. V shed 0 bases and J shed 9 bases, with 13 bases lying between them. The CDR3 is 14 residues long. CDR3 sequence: CASSLGLSGGPQHF. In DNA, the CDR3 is TGTGCCAGCAGCTTGGGGCTATCCGGCGGGCCCCAGCATTTT.

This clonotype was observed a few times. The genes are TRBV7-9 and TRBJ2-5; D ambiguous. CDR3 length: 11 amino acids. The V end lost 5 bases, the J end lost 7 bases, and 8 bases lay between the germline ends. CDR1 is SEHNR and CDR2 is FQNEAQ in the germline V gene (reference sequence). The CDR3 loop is CASSDLSTQYF. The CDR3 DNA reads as TGTGCCAGCAGCGACCTTTCGACCCAGTACTTC.

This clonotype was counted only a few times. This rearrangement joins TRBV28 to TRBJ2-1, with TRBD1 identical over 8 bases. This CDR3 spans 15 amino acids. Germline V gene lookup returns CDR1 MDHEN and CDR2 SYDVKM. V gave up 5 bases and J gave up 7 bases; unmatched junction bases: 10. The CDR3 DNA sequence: TGTGCCAGCAGTGGAGGGACAGGATCATCAAATGAGCAGTTCTTC. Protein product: CASSGGTGSSNEQFF.

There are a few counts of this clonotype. The CDR3 DNA reads as TGTGCCAGCAGCTTGGGGGTGTACAATGAGCAGTTCTTC. This codes for CASSLGVYNEQFF. This chain joins TRBV5-5 and TRBJ2-1; no reliable D call. Looked up from germline, CDR1 is SGHKS and CDR2 is YYEKEE (reference sequence). The CDR3 totals 13 residues. V shed 0 bases and J shed 4 bases, with 5 bases lying between them.

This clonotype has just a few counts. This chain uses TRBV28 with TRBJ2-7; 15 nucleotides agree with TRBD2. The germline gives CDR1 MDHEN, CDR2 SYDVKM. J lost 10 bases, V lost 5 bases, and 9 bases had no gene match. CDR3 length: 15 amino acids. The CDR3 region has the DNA TGTGCCAGCAGTCCCCCCCCGGGACTAGCGGGAGGACAGTACTTC. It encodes CASSPPPGLAGGQYF.